This T cell receptor beta chain was observed in a study of blood T cell repertoires in COVID-19. Original methodology: Estimation of nucleated cell counts relied on the amplification of reference gene primers. The method was immunoSEQ multiplex PCR; TCRdb's version includes in-frame clones alone and lacks a portion of them. V, J and clone size were drawn from that table, and D and trimming were deduced from the DNA. The sample shows around 140,000 clones, over 75% of them seen only once. Trimming cost V 8 bases and J 4 bases, with 17 bases left between them. This CDR3 is built from 15 residues. Germline-derived CDR1 and CDR2 are SNHLY and FYNNEI.

This chain links TRBV2 with TRBJ1-4; D may be TRBD1 (6 bases). The specimen sequenced was peripheral blood. This clonotype was sampled from a man aged 55-75 years with active or convalescent COVID-19. The CDR3 region has the DNA TGTGCCAGCTGCGAAAAGACAGGACGTAATGAAAAACTGTTTTTT. Translation: CASCEKTGRNEKLFF.